This T cell receptor beta chain was captured in a study of blood T cell repertoires in COVID-19 (TCRdb year 2020). Describing the broader study: Samples from collaborators originated in the United States, Italy and Spain and spanned both the acute and convalescent phases of COVID-19. The prospective study material was composed of cDNA or gDNA derived from T cells, B-cell-depleted T cells, or PBMCs. Subjects who had been exposed to COVID-19, were actively infected with it, or had recovered from it provided the deeply sampled blood TCRbeta repertoires that made up the dataset. The repertoires were released in a freely available public database meant as a resource for research on the immune response to SARS-CoV-2. Samples were obtained from the ongoing ImmuneRACE study (first 160 participants) and from 1,254 subjects provided by 6 global collaborators. Sample metadata almost always included a de-identified subject ID, COVID-19 status, age in years and sex. Where available, HLA class I and class II types were obtained from metadata supplied by the sample provider rather than from assay-based typing.

As to this clone: The antigen it binds to is not known. Base qualities are missing; no much larger clone stands one base away.

The immunoSEQ Assay, a bias-controlled multiplex PCR, was used to amplify TCRbeta CDR3 regions from genomic DNA. On the study's bioinformatics: Within the assay, amplification of reference gene primers was used to estimate how many nucleated cells each sample contained. To quantify the absolute abundance of each unique TCRbeta CDR3 rearrangement, sequence reads were collapsed and filtered. For each sample, productive Simpson clonality was calculated by taking the square root of Simpson's diversity index across productive rearrangements. TCRdb mirrors the immuneACCESS table, restricted to in-frame sequences. Some clones are absent from its copies; in checked studies, under half trace to an unresolved V gene, and the reason for the others is unknown. That table gives V, J and clone size, and the DNA gave D and trimming. The sample table contains approximately 290,000 clones; only one count was recorded for approximately 83% of them. Around a sixth of the sample rests with the top ten.

One collaborating source in Seattle enrolled patients during active infection and followed them longitudinally through the course of disease. Each collaborating institution followed its own protocols to collect whole blood in K2EDTA tubes. For TCRbeta analysis, collaborators shipped samples in one of three forms: frozen whole blood, isolated PBMCs, or DNA extracted from either of those sample types. Broader findings and caveats from the paper: The amount of clinical and demographic metadata varied by source and participant and was provided uncurated.

The V end gives up 6 bases and the J end 5 bases, leaving 9 bases in the junction not matched to a gene. The cysteine opens and the phenylalanine closes a CDR3 of 15 amino acids. Only CDR3 DNA remains: 45 bases, in frame from the first base. The germline V gene supplies CDR1 SGHTA and CDR2 FQGTGA. The clonotype comes from a person aged 70 to 85 with COVID-19, enrolled during active disease. Recombination connected TRBV7-3 to TRBJ2-7; 11 middle bases align to TRBD1. Sequenced: peripheral blood. The DNA reads as follows: TGTGCCAGCAGTTGGGGACAGGGGGATTTCAACGAGCAGTACTTC. Translation gives CASSWGQGDFNEQYF.